The clone carrying this T cell receptor beta chain occurred a few times. Its antigen is still unknown. The data stem from a study of beta chain features in type 1 diabetes. Study-wide findings and caveats: Type 1 diabetes patients had VDJ junctions that carried fewer insertions and more deletions. Within each of all four CD4+ subsets, Type 1 diabetes patients had TCRB CDR3s that were moderately but significantly shorter.

This CDR3 comprises 13 residues. V lost 3 bases and J lost 5; bases outside the gene matches: 4. CDR1 is GTSNPN and CDR2 is SVGIG in the germline V gene (reference sequence). Isolated RNA was reverse transcribed in full, so expressed TCRB transcripts were sequenced. Only in-frame clones appear in the TCRdb table, and some are missing; sequencing was by immunoSEQ multiplex PCR. The repertoire holds about 190,000 clones, with roughly 8% as singletons. V and J are TRBV30 and TRBJ2-5; TRBD2 matches at 9 bases. The origin of this receptor is a man aged 18 to 29 with type 1 diabetes. Specimen: central memory CD4+ T cells from blood. For the CDR3, the DNA is TGTGCCTGGAGCAGGGGGACTAGCGAGACCCAGTACTTC. Its protein is CAWSRGTSETQYF.